Listed below are T cell receptor beta chains from one sample, sequenced in a study of OX40 agonist ivuxolimab in advanced cancers. Produced via immunoSEQ multiplex PCR; TCRdb's table is partial and in-frame only. The repertoire holds roughly 25,000 clones, 65% to 80% seen once, with 14% in the top ten. Source: CD4+ or CD8+ T cells sorted from blood, taken in a trial of the OX40 agonist ivuxolimab. These receptor sequences come from an adult with an advanced solid tumor such as melanoma, head and neck, liver or kidney cancer. Both conserved end residues are part of each CDR3. The D gene is left open where the match is weak. Expanded clones are given a class, and other clones once, few, many or no size at all.

v_call: TRBV7-9
d_call: .
clone_size: .
j_call: TRBJ2-1
cdr3_aa: CASSSPGKGGSNEQFF
cdr3_nt: TGTGCCAGCAGCTCCCCTGGGAAGGGGGGGAGTAATGAGCAGTTCTTC

v_call: TRBV21-1
d_call: .
clone_size: .
j_call: TRBJ2-7
cdr3_aa: CASSPTTSYEQYF
cdr3_nt: TGTGCCAGCAGCCCAACGACAAGTTACGAGCAGTACTTC

v_call: TRBV18
d_call: .
clone_size: .
j_call: TRBJ2-7
cdr3_aa: CASSPGVEQYF
cdr3_nt: TGTGCCAGCTCACCAGGGGTCGAGCAGTACTTC

v_call: TRBV6-5
d_call: TRBD1
clone_size: medium-sized
j_call: TRBJ1-2
cdr3_aa: CASSYRGQGNYGYTF
cdr3_nt: TGTGCCAGCAGTTACCGAGGACAGGGAAACTATGGCTACACCTTC

v_call: TRBV9
d_call: TRBD2
clone_size: .
j_call: TRBJ2-1
cdr3_aa: CASSAQRGDSYNEQFF
cdr3_nt: TGTGCCAGCAGCGCCCAGCGGGGGGACTCCTACAATGAGCAGTTCTTC

v_call: TRBV19
d_call: .
clone_size: .
j_call: TRBJ1-1
cdr3_aa: CASSPGAEAFF
cdr3_nt: TGTGCCAGTAGTCCGGGCGCTGAAGCTTTCTTT

v_call: TRBV19
d_call: TRBD1
clone_size: once
j_call: TRBJ2-7
cdr3_aa: CASSIWTGVGYEQYF
cdr3_nt: TGTGCCAGTAGTATCTGGACAGGGGTGGGGTACGAGCAGTACTTC

v_call: TRBV13
d_call: .
clone_size: .
j_call: TRBJ2-2
cdr3_aa: CASSPPQGTWNTGELFF
cdr3_nt: TGTGCCAGCAGCCCGCCACAGGGAACCTGGAACACCGGGGAGCTGTTTTTT

v_call: TRBV27
d_call: .
clone_size: .
j_call: TRBJ1-1
cdr3_aa: CASRGFFGTEAFF
cdr3_nt: TGTGCCAGCAGGGGCTTTTTTGGCACTGAAGCTTTCTTT

v_call: TRBV27
d_call: .
clone_size: .
j_call: TRBJ1-1
cdr3_aa: CASTPGGYYLNTEAFF
cdr3_nt: TGTGCCAGCACCCCGGGGGGCTACTACCTGAACACTGAAGCTTTCTTT

v_call: TRBV11-2
d_call: .
clone_size: .
j_call: TRBJ2-7
cdr3_aa: CASSPQAGFEEQYF
cdr3_nt: TGTGCCAGCAGTCCCCAGGCTGGGTTCGAGGAGCAGTACTTC

v_call: TRBV11-2
d_call: .
clone_size: .
j_call: TRBJ2-7
cdr3_aa: CASSLDHTASYEQYF
cdr3_nt: TGTGCCAGCAGCTTAGATCACACGGCATCCTACGAGCAGTACTTC

v_call: TRBV7-8
d_call: .
clone_size: .
j_call: TRBJ2-7
cdr3_aa: CASSLAGTLAASYEQYF
cdr3_nt: TGTGCCAGCAGCTTAGCGGGAACCTTAGCTGCGTCCTACGAGCAGTACTTC

v_call: TRBV9
d_call: TRBD1
clone_size: few
j_call: TRBJ1-1
cdr3_aa: CASSEGGATEAFF
cdr3_nt: TGTGCCAGCAGCGAAGGGGGCGCCACTGAAGCTTTCTTT

v_call: TRBV25-1
d_call: .
clone_size: medium-sized
j_call: TRBJ1-5
cdr3_aa: CASSEFGDQPQHF
cdr3_nt: TGTGCCAGCAGTGAATTCGGTGATCAGCCCCAGCATTTT

v_call: TRBV6-6
d_call: .
clone_size: .
j_call: TRBJ2-3
cdr3_aa: CASSPGGSTDTQYF
cdr3_nt: TGTGCCAGCAGTCCCGGGGGAAGCACAGATACGCAGTATTTT

v_call: TRBV5-1
d_call: .
clone_size: .
j_call: TRBJ2-6
cdr3_aa: CASSYRTAGANVLTF
cdr3_nt: TGCGCCAGCAGCTACCGGACAGCTGGGGCCAACGTCCTGACTTTC

v_call: TRBV27
d_call: .
clone_size: once
j_call: TRBJ1-6
cdr3_aa: CASSLSPNSPLHF
cdr3_nt: TGTGCCAGCAGTTTATCCCCCAATTCACCCCTCCACTTT

v_call: TRBV30
d_call: .
clone_size: .
j_call: TRBJ2-1
cdr3_aa: CAWSVSDYNEQFF
cdr3_nt: TGTGCCTGGAGTGTTTCAGATTACAATGAGCAGTTCTTC

v_call: TRBV7-2
d_call: .
clone_size: once
j_call: TRBJ2-5
cdr3_aa: CASSLHVSGGLQETQYF
cdr3_nt: TGTGCCAGCAGCTTACATGTGTCAGGGGGACTCCAAGAGACCCAGTACTTC

v_call: TRBV4-1
d_call: .
clone_size: .
j_call: TRBJ1-5
cdr3_aa: CASSRDPYSNQPQHF
cdr3_nt: TGCGCCAGCAGCCGCGACCCATATAGCAATCAGCCCCAGCATTTT

v_call: TRBV9
d_call: TRBD2
clone_size: .
j_call: TRBJ2-3
cdr3_aa: CASSGSGAPADTQYF
cdr3_nt: TGTGCCAGCAGCGGTAGCGGGGCCCCCGCAGATACGCAGTATTTT

v_call: TRBV20-1
d_call: .
clone_size: .
j_call: TRBJ1-2
cdr3_aa: CSAGHGYTF
cdr3_nt: TGCAGTGCTGGGCATGGCTACACCTTC

v_call: TRBV5-6
d_call: .
clone_size: .
j_call: TRBJ1-5
cdr3_aa: CASSVRYQPQHF
cdr3_nt: TGTGCCAGCAGCGTTAGGTATCAGCCCCAGCATTTT

v_call: TRBV11-2
d_call: .
clone_size: .
j_call: TRBJ2-7
cdr3_aa: CASSLGRQADEQYF
cdr3_nt: TGTGCCAGCAGCTTAGGGCGCCAAGCGGACGAGCAGTACTTC

v_call: TRBV14
d_call: .
clone_size: .
j_call: TRBJ1-1
cdr3_aa: CASSHMSPNTEAFF
cdr3_nt: TGTGCCAGCAGCCATATGTCACCAAATACTGAAGCTTTCTTT

v_call: TRBV6-5
d_call: TRBD1
clone_size: .
j_call: TRBJ2-7
cdr3_aa: CASSYTHLGTGDEQYF
cdr3_nt: TGTGCCAGCAGTTACACTCACCTCGGGACAGGGGACGAGCAGTACTTC

v_call: TRBV4-3
d_call: .
clone_size: .
j_call: TRBJ2-3
cdr3_aa: CASSQDGQLGDTQYF
cdr3_nt: TGCGCCAGCAGCCAAGATGGTCAGCTAGGAGATACGCAGTATTTT

v_call: TRBV9
d_call: .
clone_size: .
j_call: TRBJ2-1
cdr3_aa: CASSTRTDNEQFF
cdr3_nt: TGTGCCAGCAGCACCCGGACAGACAATGAGCAGTTCTTC

v_call: TRBV5-1
d_call: .
clone_size: .
j_call: TRBJ2-5
cdr3_aa: CASSPEGGDQETQYF
cdr3_nt: TGCGCCAGCAGCCCGGAGGGGGGGGATCAAGAGACCCAGTACTTC

v_call: TRBV7-9
d_call: TRBD1
clone_size: .
j_call: TRBJ2-3
cdr3_aa: CASSLGQDTDTQYF
cdr3_nt: TGTGCCAGCAGCTTGGGACAGGACACAGATACGCAGTATTTT

v_call: TRBV6-5
d_call: .
clone_size: .
j_call: TRBJ2-7
cdr3_aa: CASSPTAGHEQYF
cdr3_nt: TGTGCCAGCAGCCCTACGGCGGGCCACGAGCAGTACTTC

v_call: TRBV5-4
d_call: .
clone_size: .
j_call: TRBJ2-7
cdr3_aa: CASTYGGGPGYSPTKQYF
cdr3_nt: TGTGCCAGCACCTACGGTGGGGGCCCGGGCTATTCTCCTACGAAGCAGTACTTC

v_call: TRBV6-5
d_call: .
clone_size: .
j_call: TRBJ1-4
cdr3_aa: CASSRGWANEKLFF
cdr3_nt: TGTGCCAGCAGTCGGGGTTGGGCTAATGAAAAACTGTTTTTT

v_call: TRBV9
d_call: .
clone_size: .
j_call: TRBJ1-3
cdr3_aa: CASSVGDSGNTIYF
cdr3_nt: TGTGCCAGCAGCGTAGGAGACTCTGGAAACACCATATATTTT

v_call: TRBV19
d_call: .
clone_size: once
j_call: TRBJ1-2
cdr3_aa: CASSWTGSNYGYTF
cdr3_nt: TGTGCCAGCTCCTGGACGGGCTCTAACTATGGCTACACCTTC

v_call: TRBV6-5
d_call: TRBD1
clone_size: .
j_call: TRBJ1-1
cdr3_aa: CASRQGFGTEAFF
cdr3_nt: TGTGCCAGCAGACAGGGGTTCGGGACTGAAGCTTTCTTT

v_call: TRBV10-3
d_call: .
clone_size: .
j_call: TRBJ2-7
cdr3_aa: CAISESQAGNSYEQYF
cdr3_nt: TGTGCCATCAGTGAGTCGCAGGCGGGTAACTCCTACGAGCAGTACTTC

v_call: TRBV7-2
d_call: .
clone_size: few
j_call: TRBJ1-1
cdr3_aa: CASSSAVNPEAFF
cdr3_nt: TGTGCCAGCAGCTCCGCCGTCAACCCTGAAGCTTTCTTT

v_call: TRBV27
d_call: .
clone_size: .
j_call: TRBJ2-7
cdr3_aa: CASTLSKGREQYF
cdr3_nt: TGTGCCAGCACCCTGAGCAAGGGGCGCGAGCAGTACTTC

v_call: TRBV14
d_call: .
clone_size: .
j_call: TRBJ2-7
cdr3_aa: CASSLSADKVKGYEQYF
cdr3_nt: TGTGCCAGCAGCCTGAGTGCCGACAAGGTGAAGGGTTACGAGCAGTACTTC

v_call: TRBV29-1
d_call: .
clone_size: .
j_call: TRBJ1-4
cdr3_aa: CSVALGEKLFF
cdr3_nt: TGCAGCGTTGCACTCGGAGAAAAACTGTTTTTT

v_call: TRBV30
d_call: .
clone_size: .
j_call: TRBJ1-2
cdr3_aa: CAWSVYGDYGYTF
cdr3_nt: TGTGCCTGGAGTGTATACGGCGACTATGGCTACACCTTC

v_call: TRBV4-2
d_call: .
clone_size: .
j_call: TRBJ2-1
cdr3_aa: CASSQEGTEQFF
cdr3_nt: TGTGCCAGCAGCCAAGAGGGAACTGAGCAGTTCTTC

v_call: TRBV10-2
d_call: TRBD1
clone_size: .
j_call: TRBJ1-2
cdr3_aa: CASSPTQQGNYGYTF
cdr3_nt: TGCGCCAGCAGTCCAACCCAACAGGGGAACTATGGCTACACCTTC

v_call: TRBV1
d_call: .
clone_size: once
j_call: TRBJ1-5
cdr3_aa: CTSSPIQGGKHQPQHF
cdr3_nt: TGCACCAGCAGCCCCATCCAGGGGGGGAAGCATCAGCCCCAGCATTTT

v_call: TRBV4-3
d_call: TRBD2
clone_size: .
j_call: TRBJ2-1
cdr3_aa: CASSQLWASGGGKDEQFF
cdr3_nt: TGCGCCAGCAGCCAACTCTGGGCTAGCGGGGGGGGTAAGGATGAGCAGTTCTTC

v_call: TRBV19
d_call: .
clone_size: .
j_call: TRBJ1-1
cdr3_aa: CASSTGFADTEAFF
cdr3_nt: TGTGCCAGTAGTACGGGCTTCGCGGACACTGAAGCTTTCTTT

v_call: TRBV7-6
d_call: TRBD1
clone_size: .
j_call: TRBJ1-1
cdr3_aa: CASSLVAGGSEAFF
cdr3_nt: TGTGCCAGCAGCCTAGTGGCAGGGGGGTCTGAAGCTTTCTTT

v_call: TRBV4-3
d_call: .
clone_size: .
j_call: TRBJ1-6
cdr3_aa: CASSRGYYNSPLHF
cdr3_nt: TGCGCCAGCAGCCGGGGGTACTATAATTCACCCCTCCACTTT

v_call: TRBV4-3
d_call: .
clone_size: .
j_call: TRBJ1-2
cdr3_aa: CASSQDRFVVYGYTF
cdr3_nt: TGCGCCAGCAGCCAAGACAGGTTCGTGGTGTATGGCTACACCTTC

v_call: TRBV29-1
d_call: .
clone_size: .
j_call: TRBJ2-5
cdr3_aa: CSVETQNQETQYF
cdr3_nt: TGCAGCGTTGAAACCCAAAATCAAGAGACCCAGTACTTC

v_call: TRBV19
d_call: .
clone_size: .
j_call: TRBJ2-5
cdr3_aa: CASSPGGLRETQYF
cdr3_nt: TGTGCCAGTTCTCCGGGGGGCCTACGTGAGACCCAGTACTTC

v_call: TRBV27
d_call: .
clone_size: .
j_call: TRBJ1-1
cdr3_aa: CASSTLEGAEAFF
cdr3_nt: TGTGCCAGCAGCACCCTTGAGGGGGCTGAAGCTTTCTTT

v_call: TRBV11-1
d_call: TRBD1
clone_size: .
j_call: TRBJ1-6
cdr3_aa: CASSVRGNNSPLHF
cdr3_nt: TGTGCCAGCAGCGTCAGGGGGAATAATTCACCCCTCCACTTT

v_call: TRBV9
d_call: TRBD1
clone_size: few
j_call: TRBJ1-2
cdr3_aa: CASSVEGTDYGYTF
cdr3_nt: TGTGCCAGCAGCGTAGAAGGGACAGACTATGGCTACACCTTC

v_call: TRBV13
d_call: TRBD2
clone_size: .
j_call: TRBJ2-5
cdr3_aa: CASSLVAGVGGETQYF
cdr3_nt: TGTGCCAGCAGCTTAGTAGCGGGGGTCGGGGGAGAGACCCAGTACTTC

v_call: TRBV7-2
d_call: TRBD1
clone_size: once
j_call: TRBJ1-2
cdr3_aa: CASSLSDRVALVGYTF
cdr3_nt: TGTGCCAGCAGCCTCTCGGACAGGGTGGCTCTCGTTGGCTACACCTTC

v_call: TRBV4-1
d_call: TRBD2
clone_size: .
j_call: TRBJ2-1
cdr3_aa: CASSQDETLAGGIYNEQFF
cdr3_nt: TGCGCCAGCAGCCAAGATGAAACCCTAGCGGGGGGGATCTACAATGAGCAGTTCTTC